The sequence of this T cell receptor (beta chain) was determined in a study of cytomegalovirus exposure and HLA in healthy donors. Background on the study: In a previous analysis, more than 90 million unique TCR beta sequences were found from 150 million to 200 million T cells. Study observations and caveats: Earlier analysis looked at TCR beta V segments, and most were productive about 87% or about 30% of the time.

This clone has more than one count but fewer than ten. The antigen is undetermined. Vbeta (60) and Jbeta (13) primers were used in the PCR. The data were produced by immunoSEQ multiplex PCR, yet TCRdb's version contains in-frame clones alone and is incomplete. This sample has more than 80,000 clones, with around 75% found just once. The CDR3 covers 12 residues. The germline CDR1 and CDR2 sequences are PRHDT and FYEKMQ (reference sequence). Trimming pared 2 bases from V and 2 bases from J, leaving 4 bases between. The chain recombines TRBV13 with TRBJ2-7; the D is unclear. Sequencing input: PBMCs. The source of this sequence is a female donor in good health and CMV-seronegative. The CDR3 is CASSLSPYEQYF. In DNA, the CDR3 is TGTGCCAGCAGCTTAAGCCCCTACGAGCAGTACTTC.